In its sample, the clone carrying this T cell receptor beta chain was seen a few times. Original methodology: Estimates of nucleated cell counts were drawn from the amplification of reference gene primers. Method: immunoSEQ multiplex PCR; TCRdb's copy keeps in-frame clones and lacks some. The V and J calls and clone size are taken from that table; D and trimming were inferred from the DNA. The table has fewer than 85,000 clones, 75% to 85% seen once. The data derive from a study of blood T cell repertoires in COVID-19. Study-level information: T cells, B-cell-depleted T cells, or PBMCs provided the cDNA or gDNA that served as material.

This CDR3 has 15 residues. V lost 6 bases and J lost 6; bases outside the gene matches: 8. Germline values: CDR1 SQVTM, CDR2 ANQGSEA. Input material: peripheral blood. This TCR came from a woman between 55 and 75 years old with acute or convalescent COVID-19. This rearrangement joins TRBV29-1 to TRBJ2-7; 16 bases are a match to TRBD2. The CDR3 spells CSVAGTSGGAREQYF. The CDR3 DNA reads TGCAGCGTGGCAGGGACTAGCGGGGGGGCCCGCGAGCAGTACTTC.